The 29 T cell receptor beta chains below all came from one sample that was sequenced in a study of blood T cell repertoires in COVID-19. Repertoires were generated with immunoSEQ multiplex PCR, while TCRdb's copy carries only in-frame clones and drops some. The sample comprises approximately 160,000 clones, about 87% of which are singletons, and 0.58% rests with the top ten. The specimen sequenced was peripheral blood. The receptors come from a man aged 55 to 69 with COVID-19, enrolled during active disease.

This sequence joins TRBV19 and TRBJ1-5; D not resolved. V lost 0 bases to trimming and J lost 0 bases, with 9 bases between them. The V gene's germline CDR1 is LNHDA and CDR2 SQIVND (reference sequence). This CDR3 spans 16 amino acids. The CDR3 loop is CASSIESTISNQPQHF. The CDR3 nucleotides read TGTGCCAGTAGTATAGAAAGCACGATTAGCAATCAGCCCCAGCATTTT.

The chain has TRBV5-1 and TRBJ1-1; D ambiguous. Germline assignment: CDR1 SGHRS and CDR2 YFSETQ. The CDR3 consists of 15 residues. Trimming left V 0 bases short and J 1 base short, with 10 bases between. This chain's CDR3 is CASSLEPTGNTEAFF. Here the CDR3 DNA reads TGCGCCAGCAGCTTGGAACCTACCGGGAACACTGAAGCTTTCTTT.

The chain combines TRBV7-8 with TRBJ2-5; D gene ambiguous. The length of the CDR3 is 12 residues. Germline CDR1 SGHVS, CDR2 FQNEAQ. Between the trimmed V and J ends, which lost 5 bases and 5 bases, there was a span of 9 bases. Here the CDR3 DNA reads TGTGCCAGCAGCCTTATCGGGGAGACCCAGTACTTC. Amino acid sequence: CASSLIGETQYF.

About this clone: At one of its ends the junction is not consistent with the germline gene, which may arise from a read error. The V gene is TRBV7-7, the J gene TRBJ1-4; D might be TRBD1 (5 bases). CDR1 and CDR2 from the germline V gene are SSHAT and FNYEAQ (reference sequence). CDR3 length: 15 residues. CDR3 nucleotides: TGTGCTAGCAGCTTACCCCAGGGCACTAATGAAAAACTGTTTTTT. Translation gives CASSLPQGTNEKLFF. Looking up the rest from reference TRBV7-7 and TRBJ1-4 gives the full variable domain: GAGVSQSPRYKVTKRGQDVTLRCDPISSHATLYWYQQALGQGPEFLTYFNYEAQPDKSGLPSDRFSAERPEGSISTLTIQRTEQRDSAMYRCASSLPQGTNEKLFFGSGTQLSVL.

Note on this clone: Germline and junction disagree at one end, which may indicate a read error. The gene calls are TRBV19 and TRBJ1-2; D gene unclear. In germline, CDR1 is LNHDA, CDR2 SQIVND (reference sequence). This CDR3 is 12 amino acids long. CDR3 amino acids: CASSTEYYTFVF. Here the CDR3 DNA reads TGTGCCAGTAGTACTGAGTACTACACCTTCGTTTTC.

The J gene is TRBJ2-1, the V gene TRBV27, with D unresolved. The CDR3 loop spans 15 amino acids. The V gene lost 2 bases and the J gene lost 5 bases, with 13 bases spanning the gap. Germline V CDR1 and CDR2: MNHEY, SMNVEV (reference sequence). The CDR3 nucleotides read TGTGCCAGCAGTTTACGCTGGGCCCTAAACAATGAGCAGTTCTTC. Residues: CASSLRWALNNEQFF.

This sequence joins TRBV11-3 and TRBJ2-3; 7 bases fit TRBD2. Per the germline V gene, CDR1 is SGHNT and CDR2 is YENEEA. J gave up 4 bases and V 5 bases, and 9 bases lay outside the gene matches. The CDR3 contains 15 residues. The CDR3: CASSPPRDYPDTQYF. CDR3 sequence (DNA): TGTGCCAGCAGCCCCCCCCGGGACTATCCAGATACGCAGTATTTT.

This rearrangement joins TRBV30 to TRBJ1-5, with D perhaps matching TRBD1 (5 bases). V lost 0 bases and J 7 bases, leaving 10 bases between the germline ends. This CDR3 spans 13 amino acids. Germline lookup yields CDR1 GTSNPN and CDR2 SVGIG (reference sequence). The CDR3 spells CAWSVGLGQPQHF. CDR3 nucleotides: TGTGCCTGGAGTGTGGGGCTTGGGCAGCCCCAGCATTTT. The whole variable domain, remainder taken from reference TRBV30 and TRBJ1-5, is SQTIHQWPATLVQPVGSPLSLECTVEGTSNPNLYWYRQAAGRGLQLLFYSVGIGQISSEVPQNLSASRPQDRQFILSSKKLLLSDSGFYLCAWSVGLGQPQHFGDGTRLSIL.

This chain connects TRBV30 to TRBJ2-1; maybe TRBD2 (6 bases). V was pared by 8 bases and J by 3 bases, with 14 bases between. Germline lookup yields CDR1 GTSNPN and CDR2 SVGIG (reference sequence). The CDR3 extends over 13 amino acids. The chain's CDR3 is CAGAGILYNEQFF. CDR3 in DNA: TGTGCCGGGGCGGGGATCCTCTACAATGAGCAGTTCTTC. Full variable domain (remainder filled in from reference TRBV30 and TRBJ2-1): SQTIHQWPATLVQPVGSPLSLECTVEGTSNPNLYWYRQAAGRGLQLLFYSVGIGQISSEVPQNLSASRPQDRQFILSSKKLLLSDSGFYLCAGAGILYNEQFFGPGTRLTVL.

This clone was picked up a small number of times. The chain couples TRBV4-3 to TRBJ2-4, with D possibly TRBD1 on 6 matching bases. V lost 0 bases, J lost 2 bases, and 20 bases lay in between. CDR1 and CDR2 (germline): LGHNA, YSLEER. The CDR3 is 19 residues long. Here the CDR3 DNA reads TGCGCCAGCAGCCAAGAAGGGATTGGACAGTTAAGGTCCAAAAACATTCAGTACTTC. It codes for CASSQEGIGQLRSKNIQYF.

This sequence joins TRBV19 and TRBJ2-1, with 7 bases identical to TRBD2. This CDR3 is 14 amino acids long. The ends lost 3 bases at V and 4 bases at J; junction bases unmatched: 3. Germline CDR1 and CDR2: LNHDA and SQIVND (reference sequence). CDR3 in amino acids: CASSMGREYNEQFF. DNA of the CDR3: TGTGCCAGTAGTATGGGGAGGGAGTACAATGAGCAGTTCTTC.

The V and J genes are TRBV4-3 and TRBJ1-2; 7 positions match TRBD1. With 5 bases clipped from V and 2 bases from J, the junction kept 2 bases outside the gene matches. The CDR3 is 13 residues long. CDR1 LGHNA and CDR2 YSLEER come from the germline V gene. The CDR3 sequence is CASSVQGNYGYTF. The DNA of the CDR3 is TGCGCCAGCAGCGTACAGGGGAACTATGGCTACACCTTC.

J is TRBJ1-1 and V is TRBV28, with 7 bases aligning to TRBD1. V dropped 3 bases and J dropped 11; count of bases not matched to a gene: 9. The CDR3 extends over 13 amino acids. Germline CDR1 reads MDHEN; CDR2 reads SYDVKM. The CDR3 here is CASSLSQGPGAFF. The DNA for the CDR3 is TGTGCCAGCAGTTTGTCACAGGGGCCGGGGGCTTTCTTT.

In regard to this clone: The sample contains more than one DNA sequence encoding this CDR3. The CDR3 spells CASSLGTAGGETQYF. CDR3 DNA: TGTGCCAGCAGCTTAGGTACAGCGGGAGGAGAGACCCAGTACTTC. The J gene is TRBJ2-5, the V gene TRBV7-2, with 9 positions matching TRBD2. Germline V lookup: CDR1 SGHTA, CDR2 FQGNSA. The CDR3 is 15 residues long. With V trimmed by 1 base and J by 4 bases, 4 bases remained unmatched.

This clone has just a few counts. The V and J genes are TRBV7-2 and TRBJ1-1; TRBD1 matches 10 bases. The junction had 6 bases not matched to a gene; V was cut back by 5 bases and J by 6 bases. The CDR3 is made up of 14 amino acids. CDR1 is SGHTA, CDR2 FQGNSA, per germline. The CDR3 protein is CASSQDRGRPEAFF. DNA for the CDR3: TGTGCCAGCAGCCAAGACAGGGGGCGACCTGAAGCTTTCTTT.

CDR3 bases: TGTGCCAGCAGTTACTCGAGGCGGGGCCCCGCAATGGAGCAGTTCTTC. Its protein is CASSYSRRGPAMEQFF. The J gene is TRBJ2-1, the V gene TRBV6-2 or TRBV6-3; a weak D match, TRBD2 (6 bases). Trimming took off 0 bases at V and 10 bases at J, with 19 bases between the two ends. The CDR3 is 16 residues long. CDR1 is MNHEY and CDR2 is SVGEGT in the germline V gene.

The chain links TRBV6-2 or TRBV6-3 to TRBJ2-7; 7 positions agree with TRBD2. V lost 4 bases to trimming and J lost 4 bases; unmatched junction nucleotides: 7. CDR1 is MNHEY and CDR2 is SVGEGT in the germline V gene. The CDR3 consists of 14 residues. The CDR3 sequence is CASSFDREVYEQYF. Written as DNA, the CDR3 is TGTGCCAGCAGTTTCGACCGGGAGGTATACGAGCAGTACTTC.

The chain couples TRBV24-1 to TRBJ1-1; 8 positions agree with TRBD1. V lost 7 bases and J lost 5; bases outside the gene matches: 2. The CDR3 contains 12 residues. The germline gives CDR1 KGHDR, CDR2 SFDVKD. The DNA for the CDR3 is TGTGCCACCAGGGGACAGGCGACTGAAGCTTTCTTT. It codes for CATRGQATEAFF.

CDR3 amino acids: CASSEPGFLGNYGTGEYGYTF. DNA for the CDR3: TGCGCCAGCAGTGAGCCCGGTTTTTTAGGAAATTACGGGACAGGGGAGTATGGCTACACCTTC. The V call is TRBV10-2, the J call TRBJ1-2, with 10 nucleotides matching TRBD1. The CDR3 sequence is 21 residues long. With V trimmed by 2 bases and J by 5 bases, 23 bases remained unmatched. Germline CDR1 is WSHSY and CDR2 is SAAADI.

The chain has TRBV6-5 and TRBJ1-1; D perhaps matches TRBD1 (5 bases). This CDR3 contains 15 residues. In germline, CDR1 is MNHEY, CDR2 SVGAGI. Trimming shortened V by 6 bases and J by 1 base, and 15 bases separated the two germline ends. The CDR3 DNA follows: TGTGCCAGCAGCCTGGATGGGGCGCGGAACACTGAAGCTTTCTTT. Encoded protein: CASSLDGARNTEAFF.

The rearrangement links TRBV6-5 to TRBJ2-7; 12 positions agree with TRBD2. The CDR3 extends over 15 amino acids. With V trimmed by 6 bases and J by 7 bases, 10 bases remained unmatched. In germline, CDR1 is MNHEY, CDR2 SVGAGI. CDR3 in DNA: TGTGCCAGCAGGCCAGCTAGCGGGAGGGCCATTGAGCAGTACTTC. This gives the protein CASRPASGRAIEQYF.

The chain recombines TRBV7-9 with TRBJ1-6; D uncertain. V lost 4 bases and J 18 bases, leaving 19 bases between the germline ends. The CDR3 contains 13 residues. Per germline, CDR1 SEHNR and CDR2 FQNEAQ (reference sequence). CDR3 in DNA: TGTGCCAGCAGCTCAGGCGTGGTGACGCGCCCCCACTTT. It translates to CASSSGVVTRPHF.

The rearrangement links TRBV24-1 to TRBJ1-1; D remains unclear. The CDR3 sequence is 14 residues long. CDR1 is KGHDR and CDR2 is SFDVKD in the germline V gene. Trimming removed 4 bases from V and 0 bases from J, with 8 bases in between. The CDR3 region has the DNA TGTGCCACCAGTGAGGGAGTGATGAACACTGAAGCTTTCTTT. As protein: CATSEGVMNTEAFF.

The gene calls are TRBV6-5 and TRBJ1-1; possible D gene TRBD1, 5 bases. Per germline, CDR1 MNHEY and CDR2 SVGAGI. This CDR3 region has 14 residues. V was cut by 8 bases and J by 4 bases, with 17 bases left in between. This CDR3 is CASRNPQGGTEAFF. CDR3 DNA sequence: TGTGCCAGCCGGAACCCTCAGGGAGGCACTGAAGCTTTCTTT.

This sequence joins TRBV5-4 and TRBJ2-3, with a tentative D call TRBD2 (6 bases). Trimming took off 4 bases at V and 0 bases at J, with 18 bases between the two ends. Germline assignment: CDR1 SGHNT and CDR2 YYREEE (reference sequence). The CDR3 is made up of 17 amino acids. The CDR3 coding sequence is TGTGCCAGCAGCCCCCAGTTGGGCGGGGCTAGCACAGATACGCAGTATTTT. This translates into CASSPQLGGASTDTQYF.

In DNA, the CDR3 is TGTGCCAGCAAATCCGATAGTCCAGATACGCAGTATTTT. It is translated as CASKSDSPDTQYF. The V gene is TRBV2, the J gene TRBJ2-3; unclear D gene. Trimming removed 7 bases from V and 4 bases from J, with 12 bases in between. There are 13 residues in the CDR3. In germline, CDR1 is SNHLY, CDR2 FYNNEI.

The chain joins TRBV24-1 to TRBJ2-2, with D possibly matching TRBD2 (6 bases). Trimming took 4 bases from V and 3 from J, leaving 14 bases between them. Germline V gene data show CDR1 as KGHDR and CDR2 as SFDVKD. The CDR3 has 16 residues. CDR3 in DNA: TGTGCCACCAGTGACCCCGGAGGGCCCCACACCGGGGAGCTGTTTTTT. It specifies CATSDPGGPHTGELFF.

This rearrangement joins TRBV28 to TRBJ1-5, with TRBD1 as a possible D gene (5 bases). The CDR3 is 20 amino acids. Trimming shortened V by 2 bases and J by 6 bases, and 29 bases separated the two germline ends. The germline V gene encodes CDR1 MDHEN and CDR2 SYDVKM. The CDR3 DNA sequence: TGTGCCAGCAGTTTAGGCATTTGGCAGGGAAGGGTCGTTGGAAGTCAGCCCCAGCATTTT. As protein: CASSLGIWQGRVVGSQPQHF.

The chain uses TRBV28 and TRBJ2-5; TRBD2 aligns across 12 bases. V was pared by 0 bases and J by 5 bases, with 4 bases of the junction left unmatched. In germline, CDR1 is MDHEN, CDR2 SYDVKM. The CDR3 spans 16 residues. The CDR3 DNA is TGTGCCAGCAGTTTATGGGCTAGCGGGGGGGCGGAGACCCAGTACTTC. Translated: CASSLWASGGAETQYF.